A selection of T cell receptor beta chains follows, all from one sample in a study of shared clonotypes between healthy human individuals. The protocol was immunoSEQ multiplex PCR, while the TCRdb copy is restricted to in-frame clones and leaves out a portion. The sample consists of a few million clones, more than 90% of them appearing once. Specimen: naive CD4+ T cells sorted from blood. These TCRs come from a man between 18 and 29 years old in good health. Both conserved end residues are part of each CDR3. D genes are given only for firm matches. Part of the rows lack a size; the others show once, few, many or a class for expanded clones.

TRBD1,TRBV19,NA,TRBJ1-2,CASSTRQGGNGYTF,TGTGCCAGTAGTACCCGACAGGGGGGGAATGGCTACACCTTC
NA,TRBV10-1,NA,TRBJ1-5,CASSESRNQPQHF,TGCGCCAGCAGTGAGTCGAGGAATCAGCCCCAGCATTTT
NA,TRBV11-2,NA,TRBJ2-3,CASSVAPDTQYF,TGTGCCAGCAGCGTGGCGCCAGATACGCAGTATTTT
TRBD1,TRBV9,NA,TRBJ1-6,CASSARTGWNSPLHF,TGTGCCAGCAGCGCCAGGACAGGGTGGAATTCACCCCTCCACTTT
NA,TRBV5-1,NA,TRBJ2-7,CASSLGQAILYEQYF,TGCGCCAGCAGCTTGGGACAGGCGATACTCTACGAGCAGTACTTC
TRBD1,TRBV19,once,TRBJ1-5,CASSIGRGRFSNQPQHF,TGTGCCAGTAGTATTGGTAGGGGGCGGTTTAGCAATCAGCCCCAGCATTTT
TRBD2,TRBV6-1,NA,TRBJ2-2,CASLGLAGDTGELFF,TGTGCCAGCCTGGGACTAGCGGGAGACACCGGGGAGCTGTTTTTT
TRBD2,TRBV11-3,NA,TRBJ2-3,CASSPGLTTDTQYF,TGTGCCAGCAGCCCGGGACTAACCACAGATACGCAGTATTTT
TRBD1,TRBV19,NA,TRBJ1-6,CASSARTGGNSPLHF,TGTGCCAGTAGTGCGCGGACAGGGGGGAATTCACCCCTCCACTTT
NA,TRBV28,NA,TRBJ2-1,CASSFSSLGDNEQFF,TGTGCCAGCAGTTTTTCTTCTCTGGGGGATAATGAGCAGTTCTTC
NA,TRBV28,NA,TRBJ1-2,CASTPFSGYGYTF,TGTGCCAGCACTCCATTTTCCGGTTATGGCTACACCTTC
NA,TRBV7-2,NA,TRBJ1-6,CASSHEGNSPLHF,TGTGCCAGCAGCCACGAAGGGAATTCACCCCTCCACTTT
NA,TRBV4-1,NA,TRBJ2-7,CASSQDRYRVSYEQYF,TGCGCCAGCAGCCAAGATCGCTACAGGGTCTCCTACGAGCAGTACTTC
NA,TRBV6-5,NA,TRBJ2-7,CASTRGAASYEQYF,TGTGCCAGCACCCGGGGGGCCGCTTCCTACGAGCAGTACTTC
TRBD1,TRBV6-1,NA,TRBJ2-7,CASREGQGVYEQYF,TGTGCCAGCAGGGAGGGACAGGGGGTCTACGAGCAGTACTTC
NA,TRBV19,once,TRBJ1-6,CATCHRADNSPLHF,TGTGCCACCTGCCACAGAGCAGATAATTCACCCCTCCACTTT
TRBD2,TRBV5-6,NA,TRBJ2-5,CASSRLSAGAETQYF,TGTGCCAGCAGCCGACTATCAGCGGGAGCCGAGACCCAGTACTTC
TRBD1,TRBV4-2,NA,TRBJ1-6,CASSQGGTGINSPLHF,TGTGCCAGCAGCCAAGGAGGGACAGGTATTAATTCACCCCTCCACTTT
TRBD1,TRBV5-1,once,TRBJ1-5,CASSTTGGGNQPQHF,TGCGCCAGCAGCACGACAGGGGGCGGCAATCAGCCCCAGCATTTT
NA,TRBV11-2,NA,TRBJ1-5,CASSRAHSNQPQHF,TGTGCCAGCAGCCGCGCCCACAGCAATCAGCCCCAGCATTTT
TRBD2,TRBV6-6,NA,TRBJ2-5,CASSYLLAGGRETQYF,TGTGCCAGCAGTTACTTGTTAGCGGGGGGACGAGAGACCCAGTACTTC
NA,TRBV7-2,NA,TRBJ2-7,CASSLAAGRAEQYF,TGTGCCAGCAGCTTAGCAGCCGGCAGGGCCGAGCAGTACTTC
NA,TRBV12-5,NA,TRBJ1-2,CASGLSGMGYGYTF,TGTGCTAGTGGTTTGTCAGGGATGGGCTATGGCTACACCTTC
TRBD1,TRBV7-9,NA,TRBJ1-2,CASSLPTGWGGYTF,TGTGCCAGCAGCCTTCCGACAGGGTGGGGTGGCTACACCTTC
TRBD2,TRBV7-2,NA,TRBJ2-5,CASSRLAGGTETQYF,TGTGCCAGCAGCCGACTAGCGGGAGGGACGGAGACCCAGTACTTC
NA,TRBV27,NA,TRBJ2-6,CASSLYGGKGLTSGANVLTF,TGTGCCAGCAGTTTATATGGGGGGAAGGGTCTAACCTCTGGGGCCAACGTCCTGACTTTC
NA,TRBV10-3,few,TRBJ1-6,CATTYGGTSPLHF,TGTGCCACCACCTACGGTGGGACTTCACCCCTCCACTTT
NA,TRBV6-5,NA,TRBJ1-1,CASSLLRNTEAFF,TGTGCCAGCAGCCTTCTTAGGAACACTGAAGCTTTCTTT
NA,TRBV5-1,once,TRBJ2-2,CASSFQGSGELFF,TGCGCCAGCAGCTTCCAGGGATCTGGGGAGCTGTTTTTT
TRBD1,TRBV28,NA,TRBJ1-6,CASRSGTVDSPLHF,TGTGCCAGCAGGTCCGGGACAGTCGATTCACCCCTCCACTTT
NA,TRBV5-4,NA,TRBJ2-1,CASSLMNPNNEQFF,TGTGCCAGCAGCTTGATGAATCCAAACAATGAGCAGTTCTTC
TRBD1,TRBV6-1,NA,TRBJ1-5,CASSASGTGSSSNQPQHF,TGTGCCAGCAGTGCCTCCGGGACAGGGAGTTCTAGCAATCAGCCCCAGCATTTT